The subject of this entry is one T cell receptor beta chain. Its antigen is currently unknown. This entry is derived from a study of cytomegalovirus exposure and HLA in healthy donors. Between the trimmed V and J ends, which lost 1 base and 1 base, there was a span of 12 bases. The germline gives CDR1 LGHNA, CDR2 YNFKEQ. CDR3 length: 16 residues. Regarding donors, all were healthy bone marrow donors. Study-level points and caveats: Cytomegalovirus association was assigned to over 150 TCR beta chains. Later analysis identified several of the most significant clusters that appeared linked to common viral pathogens.

13 Jbeta primers and 60 Vbeta primers were used for the PCR. The repertoire was sequenced with immunoSEQ multiplex PCR; TCRdb's copy has only in-frame clones and lacks some. The data show about 80,000 clones, with 80% seen just once and around a quarter held by the top ten. Material: PBMCs. The source is a woman in her fifties or sixties in good health and CMV-seropositive. The gene calls are TRBV4-2 and TRBJ2-3; no clear D. The CDR3, as DNA: TGTGCCAGCAGCCAAGCGGGTGGTGGAGGCACAGATACGCAGTATTTT. The encoded protein is CASSQAGGGGTDTQYF.